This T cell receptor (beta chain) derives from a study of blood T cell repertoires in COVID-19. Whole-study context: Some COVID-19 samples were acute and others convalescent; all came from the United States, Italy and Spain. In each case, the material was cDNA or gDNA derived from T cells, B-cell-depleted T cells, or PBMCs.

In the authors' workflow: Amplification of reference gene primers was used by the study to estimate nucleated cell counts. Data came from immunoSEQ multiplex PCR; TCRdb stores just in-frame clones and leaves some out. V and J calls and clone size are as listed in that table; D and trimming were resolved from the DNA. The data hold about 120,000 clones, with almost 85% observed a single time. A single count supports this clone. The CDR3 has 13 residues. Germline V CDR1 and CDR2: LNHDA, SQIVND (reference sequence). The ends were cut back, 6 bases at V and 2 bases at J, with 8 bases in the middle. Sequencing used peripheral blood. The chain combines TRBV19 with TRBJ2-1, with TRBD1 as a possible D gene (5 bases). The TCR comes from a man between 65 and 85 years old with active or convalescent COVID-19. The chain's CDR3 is CASSGQTYNEQFF. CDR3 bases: TGTGCCAGTAGCGGACAAACCTACAATGAGCAGTTCTTC. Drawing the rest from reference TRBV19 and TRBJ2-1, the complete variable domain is DGGITQSPKYLFRKEGQNVTLSCEQNLNHDAMYWYRQDPGQGLRLIYYSQIVNDFQKGDIAEGYSVSREKKESFPLTVTSAQKNPTAFYLCASSGQTYNEQFFGPGTRLTVL.